This paragraph covers one TCR beta chain sequence. Its antigen is unknown. This sample is part of a study of regulatory dendritic cells for organ transplantation. Study at large: Regulatory dendritic cells came from monocytes given vitamin D3 and IL-10.

Germline loops: CDR1 SGHNT, CDR2 YYREEE (reference sequence). The V and J ends lost 5 bases and 5 bases, in that order; junction bases with no gene match: 2. The CDR3 runs 13 residues. CFSE-labeled sorted T cells met regulatory or mature dendritic cells for more than four days. Memory T cells were CD45RO+, naive were CD45RA+, sorted by FACS. Study observations and caveats: Regulatory dendritic cells appeared to expand memory CD8+ clones less than mature ones.

TCRdb's copy holds only in-frame clones and misses some; the assay was immunoSEQ multiplex PCR. The table records roughly 13,000 clones, approximately 89% of them present only once. The sequence came from a human donor in good health. The source material was naive CD8+ T cells from blood cultured with regulatory dendritic cells. Specified subset: CD45RA+ naive T cells. The chain links TRBV5-4 to TRBJ2-1, with 9 bases fitting TRBD1. The CDR3 reads CASRTGGDNEQFF. CDR3 bases: TGTGCCAGCAGGACAGGGGGAGACAATGAGCAGTTCTTC.